Below, 24 T cell receptor beta chains from the same sample are listed, as sequenced in a study of cytomegalovirus exposure and HLA in healthy donors. PCR amplification relied on 60 Vbeta primers (plus 13 Jbeta primers). Some clones are missing from TCRdb's copy, which holds only in-frame ones; the method was immunoSEQ multiplex PCR. The sample consists of 150,000 or so clones, approximately 79% of them appearing once. Sequencing input: PBMCs. The origin of the receptors is a woman between 40 and 50 years old in good health and CMV-seropositive.

The rearrangement uses TRBV6-1 and TRBJ2-2; 7 nucleotides align to TRBD2. CDR3 length equals 15 residues. The V segment lost 2 bases and the J segment 5 bases; nucleotides outside the gene matches: 5. Germline CDR1 MNHNS, CDR2 SASEGT. CDR3 nucleotide sequence: TGTGCCAGCAGTGAATTCGGGGGGTTTACCGGGGAGCTGTTTTTT. It yields the protein CASSEFGGFTGELFF.

Concerning this clone itself: The sample contains more than one DNA sequence encoding this CDR3. V is TRBV30 and J is TRBJ1-1; 7 nucleotides match TRBD1. Trimming at V came to 5 bases and at J to 0 bases, leaving 0 bases not matched to a gene. CDR1 is GTSNPN and CDR2 is SVGIG in the germline V gene (reference sequence). This CDR3 comprises 12 residues. The CDR3 DNA follows: TGTGCCTGGGACAGGGTGAACACTGAAGCTTTCTTT. It is translated as CAWDRVNTEAFF.

The chain is built from TRBV5-3 and TRBJ2-5; 12 positions match TRBD2. TRBV5-3 is an ORF for which the function is uncertain. Trimming took 1 base from V and 1 from J; bases not matched to a gene: 17. The CDR3 length is 21 residues. CDR3 in DNA: TGTGCCAGAAGCTTGAGTCCTTGCGGGAGACTAGCGGGGGAGTTCCAAGAGACCCAGTACTTC. Protein: CARSLSPCGRLAGEFQETQYF.

The chain couples TRBV6-5 to TRBJ2-2, with 7 bases lining up with TRBD1. This CDR3 spans 14 amino acids. Germline V gives CDR1 MNHEY, CDR2 SVGAGI. Unmatched junction bases numbered 2, after V lost 6 bases and J lost 1 base. The CDR3 coding sequence is TGTGCCAGCAGCGGGACAGAGAACACCGGGGAGCTGTTTTTT. Translating gives CASSGTENTGELFF.

The rearrangement uses TRBV10-2 and TRBJ2-3, with D unresolved. CDR1 is WSHSY, CDR2 SAAADI, per germline. This CDR3 is 15 amino acids long. V lost 7 bases and J lost 0, with 14 bases in between. The CDR3: CASKFEAVSTDTQYF. The DNA of the CDR3 is TGCGCCAGCAAGTTCGAGGCTGTAAGCACAGATACGCAGTATTTT.

The V and J genes are TRBV19 and TRBJ2-7; 11 nucleotides align to TRBD2. The CDR3 sequence is 16 residues long. Looked up from germline, CDR1 is LNHDA and CDR2 is SQIVND (reference sequence). V lost 5 bases and J lost 2; bases outside the gene matches: 8. The DNA of the CDR3 is TGTGCCAGTAGTGACCCGGGGACTAGCGGACCCTACGAGCAGTACTTC. Its translation: CASSDPGTSGPYEQYF.

This clone was observed a single time. The genes are TRBV5-1 and TRBJ2-5; 7 nucleotides match TRBD1. J gave up 5 bases and V 5 bases, and 6 bases lay outside the gene matches. The CDR3 has 13 amino acids. Germline V lookup: CDR1 SGHRS, CDR2 YFSETQ. The CDR3 is CASSLQGLETQYF. The CDR3 DNA reads as TGCGCCAGCAGTTTACAGGGGTTGGAGACCCAGTACTTC. Based on the CDR3 plus reference TRBV5-1 and TRBJ2-5, the full variable domain is KAGVTQTPRYLIKTRGQQVTLSCSPISGHRSVSWYQQTPGQGLQFLFEYFSETQRNKGNFPGRFSGRQFSNSRSEMNVSTLELGDSALYLCASSLQGLETQYFGPGTRLLVL.

The CDR3 region is CAWGVGSYNSPLHF. CDR3 in DNA: TGTGCCTGGGGAGTAGGCTCCTATAATTCACCCCTCCACTTT. The chain is built from TRBV30 and TRBJ1-6; D call uncertain. Trimming cost V 5 bases and J 0 bases, with 8 bases left between them. This CDR3 contains 14 residues. Germline V gene data show CDR1 as GTSNPN and CDR2 as SVGIG (reference sequence). The complete variable domain, with remaining parts taken from reference TRBV30 and TRBJ1-6, reads SQTIHQWPATLVQPVGSPLSLECTVEGTSNPNLYWYRQAAGRGLQLLFYSVGIGQISSEVPQNLSASRPQDRQFILSSKKLLLSDSGFYLCAWGVGSYNSPLHFGNGTRLTVT.

This clone was observed a few times. This rearrangement joins TRBV5-1 to TRBJ2-7; TRBD2 matches 7 bases. The CDR3 spans 15 residues. Germline V lookup: CDR1 SGHRS, CDR2 YFSETQ. V dropped 4 bases and J dropped 6; count of bases not matched to a gene: 13. As DNA, the CDR3 is TGCGCCAGCAGCCTGACCGGACTAGGGATCTCCGAGCAGTACTTC. Translating gives CASSLTGLGISEQYF.

This clone was observed a handful of times. The CDR3 nucleotides read TGTGCCAGCAGGAACCAGGGGGTAGTAAATTCACCCCTCCACTTT. Its protein product is CASRNQGVVNSPLHF. The rearrangement links TRBV2 to TRBJ1-6; 7 bases are a match to TRBD1. Trimming cost V 6 bases and J 7 bases; bases outside gene matches: 9. The CDR3 sequence is 15 residues long. Germline CDR1 is SNHLY and CDR2 is FYNNEI.

V is TRBV10-3 and J is TRBJ2-1; perhaps TRBD2 as D (5 bases). Germline CDR1 ENHRY, CDR2 SYGVKD. Trimming stripped 0 bases from V and 9 bases from J, with 12 bases between. CDR3 length equals 14 residues. CDR3 loop: CAISESWVAGEQFF. The CDR3 DNA reads as TGTGCCATCAGTGAGTCGTGGGTGGCGGGTGAGCAGTTCTTC.

This sequence joins TRBV28 and TRBJ1-6, with D possibly being TRBD1 (6 bases). The CDR3 runs to 14 residues. Trimming removed 3 bases from V and 8 bases from J, with 11 bases in between. The germline gives CDR1 MDHEN, CDR2 SYDVKM. CDR3 in DNA: TGTGCCAGCAGTTTGTTCAGGGGTGATTCACCCCTCCACTTT. Encoded protein: CASSLFRGDSPLHF.

The chain joins TRBV5-1 to TRBJ1-6; D gene uncertain. CDR3 length: 11 amino acids. V lost 0 bases and J 14 bases, leaving 6 bases between the germline ends. Germline CDR1 is SGHRS and CDR2 is YFSETQ. CDR3 bases: TGCGCCAGCAGCTTGGAGAGTTCCCTCCACTTT. It translates to CASSLESSLHF.

The genes are TRBV5-1 and TRBJ2-5; 7 nucleotides match TRBD1. The V and J ends lost 3 bases and 7 bases, in that order; junction bases with no gene match: 6. CDR3 length: 13 amino acids. Per germline, CDR1 SGHRS and CDR2 YFSETQ. The CDR3 DNA is TGCGCCAGCAGCTCGGGACAGTCAGGGACCCAGTACTTC. This translates into CASSSGQSGTQYF.

V gene TRBV11-2 combines with J gene TRBJ2-4, with TRBD1 matching over 7 bases. This CDR3 is 13 amino acids long. The ends lost 5 bases at V and 7 bases at J; junction bases unmatched: 5. Germline values: CDR1 SGHAT, CDR2 FQNNGV. The CDR3 sequence is CASSIGQANIQYF. CDR3 in DNA: TGTGCCAGCAGCATAGGACAGGCGAACATTCAGTACTTC.

The chain joins TRBV7-6 to TRBJ2-5; D may be TRBD2 (6 bases). TRBJ2-7 matches the DNA end more closely, so the J call is doubtful. This CDR3 spans 15 amino acids. CDR1 and CDR2 (germline): SGHVS, FNYEAQ. The CDR3 protein is CASSLEPGDSYEQYF. CDR3 bases: TGTGCCAGCAGCTTAGAACCGGGGGATTCCTACGAGCAGTACTTC.

The sample holds one count of this clone. The chain has TRBV25-1 and TRBJ1-1; TRBD1 might be the D (6 bases). The ends were cut back, 3 bases at V and 1 base at J, with 12 bases in the middle. CDR1 is MGHDK and CDR2 is SYGVNS in the germline V gene. The length of the CDR3 is 15 residues. The CDR3 nucleotides read TGTGCCAGCAGTGACTCCGGGACACCGAACACTGAAGCTTTCTTT. Encoded protein: CASSDSGTPNTEAFF.

V is TRBV5-1 and J is TRBJ1-4; D uncertain. Germline V gene data show CDR1 as SGHRS and CDR2 as YFSETQ. Between the trimmed V and J ends, which lost 4 bases and 0 bases, there was a span of 7 bases. This CDR3 is built from 14 residues. The CDR3 sequence: CASSTTSTNEKLFF. CDR3 DNA sequence: TGCGCCAGCAGCACGACTTCAACTAATGAAAAACTGTTTTTT.

V gene TRBV5-1 combines with J gene TRBJ2-3; weak D call: TRBD1 (5 bases). Germline CDR1 reads SGHRS; CDR2 reads YFSETQ. V lost 0 bases, J lost 5 bases, and 16 bases lay in between. This CDR3 is 16 amino acids long. CDR3 nucleotide sequence: TGCGCCAGCAGCTTGGAGATGGCTCAAAGGGGAGATACGCAGTATTTT. Translation: CASSLEMAQRGDTQYF.

The chain combines TRBV5-6 with TRBJ1-2; tentatively, D is TRBD1 (5 bases). Deletions cut 4 bases from V and 5 bases from J, with 15 bases between. Germline V gene sequence: CDR1 SGHDT, CDR2 YYEEEE. This CDR3 spans 14 amino acids. As DNA, the CDR3 is TGTGCCAGCAGCCTCCCAGGGCAACGGTATGGCTACACCTTC. Amino acids: CASSLPGQRYGYTF.

The chain carries TRBV4-1 and TRBJ1-4; maybe TRBD1 (6 bases). The germline V and J ends were trimmed by 0 bases and 10 bases, with 15 bases remaining between them. This CDR3 is 15 amino acids long. CDR1 MGHRA and CDR2 YSYEKL come from the germline V gene. CDR3 loop: CASSQESAGDGKLFF. The CDR3 DNA follows: TGCGCCAGCAGCCAAGAATCGGCAGGGGACGGAAAACTGTTTTTT.

V usage is TRBV27 and J usage is TRBJ1-6; weak D call: TRBD1 (5 bases). V lost 5 bases to trimming and J lost 8 bases, with 22 bases between them. Germline values: CDR1 MNHEY, CDR2 SMNVEV (reference sequence). The CDR3 covers 17 residues. Here the CDR3 reads CASSRTPQGFGDSPLHF. The CDR3 DNA is TGTGCCAGCAGTAGAACCCCTCAGGGATTCGGTGATTCACCCCTCCACTTT.

The chain joins TRBV27 to TRBJ2-1, with a tentative D call TRBD1 (5 bases). This CDR3 has 15 residues. With 0 bases removed from V and 2 bases from J, the gap between germline ends came to 8 bases. Per the germline V gene, CDR1 is MNHEY and CDR2 is SMNVEV (reference sequence). This CDR3 is CASSLSWTTYNEQFF. Written as DNA, the CDR3 is TGTGCCAGCAGTTTATCGTGGACAACCTACAATGAGCAGTTCTTC.

This sequence joins TRBV5-1 and TRBJ1-1; 8 bases match TRBD1. With 4 bases clipped from V and 1 base from J, the junction kept 6 bases outside the gene matches. Germline V gene sequence: CDR1 SGHRS, CDR2 YFSETQ. The CDR3 is made up of 15 amino acids. CDR3 amino acids: CASSRDGQGNTEAFF. The CDR3 region has the DNA TGCGCCAGCAGCCGCGACGGACAGGGGAACACTGAAGCTTTCTTT.